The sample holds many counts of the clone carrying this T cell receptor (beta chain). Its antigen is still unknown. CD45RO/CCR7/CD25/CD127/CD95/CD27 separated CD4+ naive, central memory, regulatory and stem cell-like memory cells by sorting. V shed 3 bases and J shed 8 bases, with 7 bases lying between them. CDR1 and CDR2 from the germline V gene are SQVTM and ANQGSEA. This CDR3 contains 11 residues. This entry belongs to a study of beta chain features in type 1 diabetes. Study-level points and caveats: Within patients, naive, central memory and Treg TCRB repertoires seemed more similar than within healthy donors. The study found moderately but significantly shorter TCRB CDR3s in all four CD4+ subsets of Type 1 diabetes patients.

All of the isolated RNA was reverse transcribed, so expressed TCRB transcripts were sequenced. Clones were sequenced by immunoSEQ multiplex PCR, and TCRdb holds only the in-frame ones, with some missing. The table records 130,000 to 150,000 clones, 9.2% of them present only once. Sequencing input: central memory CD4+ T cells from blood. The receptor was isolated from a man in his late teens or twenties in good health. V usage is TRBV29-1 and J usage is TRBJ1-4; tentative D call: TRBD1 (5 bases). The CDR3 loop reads CSVDGGEKLFF. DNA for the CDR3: TGCAGCGTTGACGGGGGAGAAAAACTGTTTTTT.